Listed below are T cell receptor beta chains from one sample, sequenced in a study of Graves' ophthalmopathy and Graves' hyperthyroidism. TCRdb ran MiXCR on the multiplex PCR reads and lists one entry per CDR3 protein. The table records around 670,000 distinct CDR3 sequences, roughly 41% of them present only once. The sample taken for sequencing was peripheral blood. These receptors came from an adult man with Graves' ophthalmopathy. CDR3s include the opening cysteine and the closing phenylalanine or tryptophan. Fields, in order: D gene, V gene, J gene, clone size, CDR3 DNA, CDR3 protein. D genes are given only for firm matches. Clone size is given for some rows only: seen once, a few or many times, or a class if the clone is expanded.

>-|TRBV25-1|TRBJ2-5|-
TGTGCCAGCCAGACATCAGACATCCAAGAGACCCAGTACTTC
CASQTSDIQETQYF
>TRBD1|TRBV29-1|TRBJ1-3|many
TGCAGCGCCGAGACAGGGGTTGGAAACACCATATATTTT
CSAETGVGNTIYF
>-|TRBV20-1|TRBJ1-5|few
TGCAGTGCTAGAGATGTCGCCAGGGGCCGTGGTCAGCCCCAGCATTTT
CSARDVARGRGQPQHF
>-|TRBV29-1|TRBJ1-2|-
TGCAGCGTTGAAGAGGTCAGGGGAAAAGCTAACTATGGCTACACCTTC
CSVEEVRGKANYGYTF
>-|TRBV29-1|TRBJ1-1|-
TGCAGCACCAGAGAGGGGAACACTGAAGCTTTCTTT
CSTREGNTEAFF
>-|TRBV20-1|TRBJ2-3|-
TGCAGTGCTAGAACAGATACGCGGTATTTT
CSARTDTRYF
>-|TRBV9|TRBJ1-4|many
TGTGCCAGCAGCACCCAGGGTAATGAAAAACTGTTTTTT
CASSTQGNEKLFF
>-|TRBV15|TRBJ2-5|many
TGTGCCACCAGCATTGATGTACAAGAGACCCAGTACTTC
CATSIDVQETQYF
>-|TRBV2|TRBJ2-5|-
TGTGCCAGCAGTGAAGGCCACAAAGAGACCCAGTACTTC
CASSEGHKETQYF
>-|TRBV27|TRBJ1-2|-
TGTGCCAGCAGTTTAGCGGGGAGAGGCTACACCTTC
CASSLAGRGYTF
>-|TRBV11-2|TRBJ2-6|many
TGTGCCAGCAGCTTAGATTTTGGGTCCGGGGCCAACGTCCTGACTTTC
CASSLDFGSGANVLTF
>TRBD2|TRBV4-2|TRBJ2-5|-
TGTGCCAGCAGCCACCTCGGGACTAGCGGGGGCCTTGGGGAGACCCAGTACTTC
CASSHLGTSGGLGETQYF
>TRBD1|TRBV19|TRBJ1-5|-
TGTGCCAGTACCTGGCAGGGGGCGCATCAGCCCCAGCATTTT
CASTWQGAHQPQHF
>-|TRBV6-2/TRBV6-3|TRBJ2-5|few
TGTGCCAGCAGCCCACTTAGCGGCTACCAAGAGACCCAGTACTTC
CASSPLSGYQETQYF
>-|TRBV9|TRBJ1-1|few
TGTGCCAGCAGTTGGGATCTGAACACTGAAGCTTTCTTT
CASSWDLNTEAFF
>-|TRBV14|TRBJ1-2|-
TGTGCCAGCAGCCAAGTCAGGGGTCCTCACTATGGCTACACCTTC
CASSQVRGPHYGYTF
>-|TRBV12-3/TRBV12-4|TRBJ1-1|few
TGTGCCAGCAGTTCTGGGGGGGGGTTGGCTTTCTTT
CASSSGGGLAFF
>-|TRBV20-1|TRBJ1-5|-
TGCAGTGCTAGAGATGCTAACAGGGTAAATCAGCCCCAGCATTTT
CSARDANRVNQPQHF
>-|TRBV7-9|TRBJ1-2|-
TGCGCCAGCAGCCAAGCCCCTCCTCCGGGACGCCAACGGGGCTACACCTTC
CASSQAPPPGRQRGYTF
>-|TRBV25-1|TRBJ1-6|-
TGTGCCAGCTGCCCTGGGGGGGGAAATCCACCCCTCCACTTT
CASCPGGGNPPLHF